This T cell receptor beta chain was recorded in a study of cytotoxic CD8 clonotypes in ibrutinib-treated CLL. Worth noting for this clone: The target antigen is unknown.

The study, taken as a whole, reports: Timing of sampling differed between sustained-remission and progressing patients.

Per the germline V gene, CDR1 is SGHDT and CDR2 is YYEEEE. The CDR3 sequence is 15 residues long. Trimming pared 0 bases from V and 1 base from J, leaving 8 bases between. Generated by immunoSEQ multiplex PCR, the TCRdb table keeps only in-frame clones and is missing some. The sample carries approximately 50,000 clones, roughly 70% recorded once. TCR beta library input comprised about 1.8 micrograms of genomic DNA from cryopreserved PBMCs. The receptor's source is a human donor with chronic lymphocytic leukemia. The chain recombines TRBV5-6 with TRBJ2-1; a weak D match, TRBD2 (5 bases). The source was PBMCs, collected after 12 months of ibrutinib treatment. CDR3 region: CASSLVGRSYNEQFF. The CDR3 bases are TGTGCCAGCAGCTTGGTGGGGAGATCCTACAATGAGCAGTTCTTC.